Reported below is one T cell receptor beta chain. The sample comes from a study of T cell changes during pregnancy in multiple sclerosis. The assay was immunoSEQ multiplex PCR, and TCRdb's table has in-frame clones only and misses some. The sample contains 40,000 to 55,000 clones, 90% of which appear only once. J gave up 8 bases and V 7 bases, and 4 bases lay outside the gene matches. Germline V gives CDR1 SGHNT, CDR2 YENEEA. The CDR3 covers 11 residues. The clonotype originates from a female donor in good health, enrolled as a control in a pregnancy study. The sample consisted of peripheral blood, taken in the second trimester of pregnancy. V is TRBV11-3 and J is TRBJ1-2; TRBD1 aligns across 7 bases. The CDR3 here is CASKGGQGYTF. The CDR3 region has the DNA TGTGCCAGCAAAGGGGGCCAAGGCTACACCTTC. The variable domain in full, with the rest retrieved from reference TRBV11-3 and TRBJ1-2, is EAGVVQSPRYKIIEKKQPVAFWCNPISGHNTLYWYLQNLGQGPELLIRYENEEAVDDSQLPKDRFSAERLKGVDSTLKIQPAELGDSAVYLCASKGGQGYTFGSGTRLTVV.